The subject of this entry is one T cell receptor (beta chain). The antigen is unknown. The PCR was carried out with 60 Vbeta primers and 13 Jbeta primers. The table came from immunoSEQ multiplex PCR; TCRdb's copy has only in-frame clones and leaves some out. This repertoire shows fewer than 150,000 clones, about 73% found once; its top ten account for 4% to 5%. This CDR3 contains 15 residues. Trimming stripped 8 bases from V and 9 bases from J, with 22 bases between. CDR1 and CDR2 from the germline V gene are MNHEY and SMNVEV (reference sequence). This record belongs to a study of cytomegalovirus exposure and HLA in healthy donors. At the level of the study: Genotyping of 300 to 450 donors showed that roughly 80% belonged to the Caucasian-associated ancestry cluster.

General observations from the study: Some TCR beta chains (roughly 160 of them) were listed as cytomegalovirus-associated.

The rearrangement joins TRBV27 to TRBJ2-2; possibly TRBD2 for D (5 bases). The sample comprised PBMCs. This TCR was recovered from a woman between 35 and 50 years old in good health and CMV-seronegative. The CDR3 reads CASAGVRHPRRELFF. In DNA form, the CDR3 reads TGTGCCAGCGCCGGGGTTCGGCACCCAAGGAGGGAGCTGTTTTTT.